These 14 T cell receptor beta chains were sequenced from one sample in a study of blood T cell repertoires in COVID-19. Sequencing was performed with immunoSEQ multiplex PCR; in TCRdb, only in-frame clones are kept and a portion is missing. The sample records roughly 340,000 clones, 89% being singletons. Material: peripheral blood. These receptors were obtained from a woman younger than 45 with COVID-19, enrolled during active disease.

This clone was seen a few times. The CDR3 bases are TGTGCCAGCAGCATAGGGACAGTTGGCTATGGCTACACCTTC. It encodes CASSIGTVGYGYTF. The chain joins TRBV11-3 to TRBJ1-2; TRBD1 matches 7 bases. V shed 5 bases and J 4 bases; nucleotides not matched to a gene: 7. The CDR3 has 14 residues. CDR1 SGHNT and CDR2 YENEEA come from the germline V gene. Drawing the rest from reference TRBV11-3 and TRBJ1-2, the complete variable domain is EAGVVQSPRYKIIEKKQPVAFWCNPISGHNTLYWYLQNLGQGPELLIRYENEEAVDDSQLPKDRFSAERLKGVDSTLKIQPAELGDSAVYLCASSIGTVGYGYTFGSGTRLTVV.

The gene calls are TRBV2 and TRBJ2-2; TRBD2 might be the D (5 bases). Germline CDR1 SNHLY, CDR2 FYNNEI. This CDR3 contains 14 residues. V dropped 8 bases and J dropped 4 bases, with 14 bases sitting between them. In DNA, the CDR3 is TGTGCCAGCCACGGGGTACTCTCCACCGGGGAGCTGTTTTTT. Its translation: CASHGVLSTGELFF.

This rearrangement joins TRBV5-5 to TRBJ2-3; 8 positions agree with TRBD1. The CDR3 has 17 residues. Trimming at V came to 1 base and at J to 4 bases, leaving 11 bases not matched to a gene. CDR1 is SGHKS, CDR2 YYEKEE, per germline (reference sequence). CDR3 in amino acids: CASSLQPGQGMADTQYF. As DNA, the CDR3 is TGTGCCAGCAGCTTGCAACCCGGACAGGGAATGGCAGATACGCAGTATTTT. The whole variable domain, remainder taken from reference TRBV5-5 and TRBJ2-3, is DAGVTQSPTHLIKTRGQQVTLRCSPISGHKSVSWYQQVLGQGPQFIFQYYEKEERGRGNFPDRFSARQFPNYSSELNVNALLLGDSALYLCASSLQPGQGMADTQYFGPGTRLTVL.

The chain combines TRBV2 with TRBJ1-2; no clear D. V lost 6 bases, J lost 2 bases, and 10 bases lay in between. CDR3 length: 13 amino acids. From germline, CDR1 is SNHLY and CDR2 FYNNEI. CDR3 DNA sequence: TGTGCCAGCAGACAGACCGAGAACTATGGCTACACCTTC. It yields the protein CASRQTENYGYTF.

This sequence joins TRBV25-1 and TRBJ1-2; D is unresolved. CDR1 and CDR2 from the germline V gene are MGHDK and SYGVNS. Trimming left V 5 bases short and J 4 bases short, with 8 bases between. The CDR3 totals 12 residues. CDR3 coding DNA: TGTGCCAGCAGTCAAGGCGGCTATGGCTACACCTTC. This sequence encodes CASSQGGYGYTF.

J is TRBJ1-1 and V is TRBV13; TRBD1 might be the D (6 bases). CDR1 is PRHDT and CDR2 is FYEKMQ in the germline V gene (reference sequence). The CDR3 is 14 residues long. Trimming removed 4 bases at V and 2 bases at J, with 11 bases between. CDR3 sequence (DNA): TGTGCCAGCAGCTATACAGGGATTAACACTGAAGCTTTCTTT. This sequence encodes CASSYTGINTEAFF. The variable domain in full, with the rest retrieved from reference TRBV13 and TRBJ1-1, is AAGVIQSPRHLIKEKRETATLKCYPIPRHDTVYWYQQGPGQDPQFLISFYEKMQSDKGSIPDRFSAQQFSDYHSELNMSSLELGDSALYFCASSYTGINTEAFFGQGTRLTVV.

The CDR3: CASSFAATEQFF. The DNA of the CDR3 is TGTGCCAGCAGCTTCGCAGCGACGGAGCAGTTCTTC. The chain links TRBV7-9 to TRBJ2-1; D remains ambiguous. The CDR3 totals 12 residues. The germline V gene has CDR1 SEHNR and CDR2 FQNEAQ (reference sequence). The V and J ends lost 3 bases and 10 bases respectively, with 10 bases between them.

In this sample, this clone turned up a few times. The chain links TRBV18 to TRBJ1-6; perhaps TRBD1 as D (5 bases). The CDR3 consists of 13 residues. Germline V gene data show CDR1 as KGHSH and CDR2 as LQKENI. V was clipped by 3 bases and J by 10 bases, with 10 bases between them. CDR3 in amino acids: CASSPETESPLHF. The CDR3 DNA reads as TGTGCCAGCTCACCTGAGACAGAGTCACCCCTCCACTTT.

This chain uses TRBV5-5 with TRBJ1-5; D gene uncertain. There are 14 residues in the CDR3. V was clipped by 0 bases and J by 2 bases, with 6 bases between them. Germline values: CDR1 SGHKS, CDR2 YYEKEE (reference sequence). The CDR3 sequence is CASSLGGGNQPQHF. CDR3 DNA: TGTGCCAGCAGCTTGGGCGGGGGCAATCAGCCCCAGCATTTT.

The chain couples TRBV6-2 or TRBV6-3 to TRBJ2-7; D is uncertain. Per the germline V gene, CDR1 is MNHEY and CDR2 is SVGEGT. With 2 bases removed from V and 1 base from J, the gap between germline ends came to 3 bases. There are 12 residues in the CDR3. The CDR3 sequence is CASSYPSYEQYF. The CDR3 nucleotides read TGTGCCAGCAGTTACCCATCCTACGAGCAGTACTTC.

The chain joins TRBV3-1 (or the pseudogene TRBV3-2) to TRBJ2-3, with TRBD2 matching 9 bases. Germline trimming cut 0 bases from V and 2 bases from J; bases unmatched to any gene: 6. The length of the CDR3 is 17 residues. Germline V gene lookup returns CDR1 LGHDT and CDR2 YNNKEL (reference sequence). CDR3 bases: TGTGCCAGCAGCCAAGATGGAGTAGCGGGAGTCACAGATACGCAGTATTTT. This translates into CASSQDGVAGVTDTQYF.

CDR3 sequence: CASSFTMNTEAFF. In DNA, the CDR3 is TGTGCCAGCAGCTTTACAATGAACACTGAAGCTTTCTTT. V and J are TRBV5-8 and TRBJ1-1; D is ambiguous. The V end lost 2 bases, the J end lost 0 bases, and 5 bases lay between the germline ends. The CDR3 runs 13 residues. CDR1 is SGHTS, CDR2 YDEGEE, per germline.

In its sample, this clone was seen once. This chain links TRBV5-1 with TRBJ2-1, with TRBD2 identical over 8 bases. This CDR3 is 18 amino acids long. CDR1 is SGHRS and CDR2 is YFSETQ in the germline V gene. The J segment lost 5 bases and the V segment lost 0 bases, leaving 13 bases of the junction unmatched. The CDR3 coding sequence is TGCGCCAGCAGCTTGGTGGCTTACGGGCTAGCGGGTAACAATGAGCAGTTCTTC. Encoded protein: CASSLVAYGLAGNNEQFF.

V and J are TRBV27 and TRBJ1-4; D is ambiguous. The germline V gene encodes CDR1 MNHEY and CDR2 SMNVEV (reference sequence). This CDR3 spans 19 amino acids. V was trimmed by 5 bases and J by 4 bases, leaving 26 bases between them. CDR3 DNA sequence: TGTGCCAGCAGTAACCTTGGAGGAGTGGGTTGGCGGTTTAATGAAAAACTGTTTTTT. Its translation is CASSNLGGVGWRFNEKLFF.